This T cell receptor (beta chain) was captured by sequencing in a study of T cell responses to AZD1222 COVID-19 vaccine. Study-level points and caveats: White British people made up most donors, females outnumbered males, and clonal diversity was possibly underestimated.

Sequenced by immunoSEQ multiplex PCR; TCRdb stores in-frame clones only, minus some. The sample includes some 64,000 clones, more than 70% seen only once; the top ten take 11% to 15%. This CDR3 is built from 14 residues. Losses at the gene ends were 6 bases for V and 3 bases for J; bases not matched to a gene: 7. Looked up from germline, CDR1 is MDHEN and CDR2 is SYDVKM. On this clone itself: Its antigen is still unknown.

The V and J genes are TRBV28 and TRBJ2-7, with 8 nucleotides matching TRBD1. The sample consisted of peripheral blood, taken on day 0 of AZD1222 vaccination. This receptor was identified in an adult in good health. CDR3 loop: CASREPGQVYEQYF. CDR3 sequence (DNA): TGTGCCAGCAGGGAACCGGGACAGGTCTACGAGCAGTACTTC.